These 18 T cell receptor beta chains came from one sample sequenced in a study of blood T cell repertoires in COVID-19. TCRdb keeps only in-frame clones here, not all; method: immunoSEQ multiplex PCR. The top ten clones hold 25% to 35% of a sample with around 120,000 clones, about 87% of them seen once. The sample comprised peripheral blood. Receptors originate from a woman in her 70s with acute or convalescent COVID-19.

This chain uses TRBV6-1 with TRBJ1-4; unclear D gene. This CDR3 contains 14 residues. The V end was cut by 2 bases, the J end by 5 bases, with 9 bases between. Germline CDR1 reads MNHNS; CDR2 reads SASEGT. CDR3 sequence: CASSEPAGNEKLFF. The CDR3 bases are TGTGCCAGCAGTGAACCGGCCGGGAATGAAAAACTGTTTTTT.

This chain uses TRBV28 with TRBJ2-3; D remains ambiguous. The germline V and J ends were trimmed by 3 bases and 4 bases, with 11 bases remaining between them. This CDR3 contains 14 residues. Germline CDR1 is MDHEN and CDR2 is SYDVKM. The CDR3 sequence: CASSFSANADTQYF. DNA of the CDR3: TGTGCCAGCAGTTTCTCTGCGAACGCAGATACGCAGTATTTT.

J is TRBJ1-2 and V is TRBV27, with D possibly matching TRBD1 (6 bases). The CDR3 length is 17 residues. The germline CDR1 and CDR2 sequences are MNHEY and SMNVEV (reference sequence). V dropped 3 bases and J dropped 6 bases, with 23 bases sitting between them. The CDR3 sequence: CASSLGGGGGHDDGYTF. Here the CDR3 DNA reads TGTGCCAGCAGTTTGGGCGGGGGCGGGGGGCACGATGATGGCTACACCTTC.

CDR3 coding DNA: TGTGCCAGTATTAGGGTGGCGGGTGCAAAAGAGACCCAGTACTTC. Encoded protein: CASIRVAGAKETQYF. This chain links TRBV19 with TRBJ2-5; possible D gene TRBD2, 5 bases. CDR1 and CDR2 from the germline V gene are LNHDA and SQIVND (reference sequence). This CDR3 has 15 residues. V was cut by 7 bases and J by 3 bases, with 18 bases left in between.

This chain joins TRBV28 and TRBJ1-2; possible D gene TRBD1, 5 bases. The V end lost 6 bases, the J end lost 3 bases, and 17 bases lay between the germline ends. CDR1 MDHEN and CDR2 SYDVKM come from the germline V gene. This CDR3 comprises 15 residues. The CDR3 region is CASSSGGVWDYGYTF. CDR3 nucleotide sequence: TGTGCCAGCAGCTCCGGGGGTGTCTGGGACTATGGCTACACCTTC.

The V call is TRBV9, the J call TRBJ2-7; no firm D call. CDR1 is SGDLS, CDR2 YYNGEE, per germline. Trimming stripped 6 bases from V and 7 bases from J, with 20 bases between. The CDR3 extends over 14 amino acids. Here the CDR3 reads CASNPNPATGEQYF. The CDR3 DNA reads as TGTGCCAGCAACCCGAACCCGGCCACCGGGGAGCAGTACTTC.

The CDR3 nucleotides read TGCGCCAGCAGCTTGTCCGGGGGGGACAATCAGCCCCAGCATTTT. It codes for CASSLSGGDNQPQHF. The rearrangement joins TRBV5-1 to TRBJ1-5; D perhaps matches TRBD1 (5 bases). Trimming took 1 base from V and 3 from J, leaving 11 bases between them. This CDR3 has 15 amino acids. Germline lookup yields CDR1 SGHRS and CDR2 YFSETQ.

The V and J genes are TRBV19 and TRBJ1-4, with a possible D match to TRBD1 (5 bases). V lost 3 bases, J lost 4 bases, and 9 bases lay in between. CDR1 and CDR2 from the germline V gene are LNHDA and SQIVND (reference sequence). The CDR3 runs 14 residues. The CDR3 sequence is CASSINRNNEKLFF. CDR3 DNA sequence: TGTGCCAGTAGTATTAACAGGAATAATGAAAAACTGTTTTTT.

The chain combines TRBV9 with TRBJ1-2; TRBD1 agrees at 8 bases. With 4 bases clipped from V and 7 bases from J, the junction kept 3 bases outside the gene matches. Germline CDR1 and CDR2: SGDLS and YYNGEE. The CDR3 is made up of 12 amino acids. The CDR3 bases are TGTGCCAGCAGCTCTGGGACAGGTGGCTACACCTTC. It specifies CASSSGTGGYTF.

The gene calls are TRBV18 and TRBJ1-1; D perhaps matches TRBD1 (5 bases). The CDR3 spans 14 residues. Looked up from germline, CDR1 is KGHSH and CDR2 is LQKENI. V was clipped by 4 bases and J by 0 bases, with 9 bases between them. CDR3 DNA sequence: TGTGCCAGCTCACTTCTAGGGGTGAACACTGAAGCTTTCTTT. Protein product: CASSLLGVNTEAFF.

The chain uses TRBV28 and TRBJ1-1; perhaps TRBD1 as D (5 bases). The germline V gene has CDR1 MDHEN and CDR2 SYDVKM. Trimming removed 1 base from V and 7 bases from J, with 13 bases in between. The CDR3 has 14 amino acids. The CDR3 DNA is TGTGCCAGCAGTTTATCTGGGGCCCGGGTTGAAGCTTTCTTT. It translates to CASSLSGARVEAFF.

The chain joins TRBV7-6 to TRBJ1-3; no clear D gene. The germline V gene has CDR1 SGHVS and CDR2 FNYEAQ. The CDR3 extends over 16 amino acids. V was pared by 7 bases and J by 3 bases, with 19 bases between. The CDR3 sequence: CASTRGVEPGGNTIYF. The CDR3 bases are TGTGCCAGCACCCGAGGAGTAGAACCGGGTGGAAACACCATATATTTT.

V is TRBV30 and J is TRBJ2-7, with D tentatively TRBD2 (5 bases). The CDR3 is made up of 11 amino acids. V lost 5 bases and J lost 6, with 11 bases in between. CDR1 GTSNPN and CDR2 SVGIG come from the germline V gene (reference sequence). CDR3: CAWGPGSEQYF. CDR3 nucleotides: TGTGCCTGGGGACCGGGATCCGAGCAGTACTTC. Full variable domain (remainder filled in from reference TRBV30 and TRBJ2-7): SQTIHQWPATLVQPVGSPLSLECTVEGTSNPNLYWYRQAAGRGLQLLFYSVGIGQISSEVPQNLSASRPQDRQFILSSKKLLLSDSGFYLCAWGPGSEQYFGPGTRLTVT.

The chain uses TRBV3-1 (or the pseudogene TRBV3-2) and TRBJ1-6, with TRBD1 identical over 8 bases. The V gene's germline CDR1 is LGHDT and CDR2 YNNKEL (reference sequence). Losses at the gene ends were 1 base for V and 7 bases for J; bases not matched to a gene: 3. The CDR3 loop spans 15 amino acids. The CDR3 protein is CASSQGTGRNSPLHF. The CDR3 coding sequence is TGTGCCAGCAGCCAAGGGACAGGGAGGAATTCACCCCTCCACTTT.

V is TRBV7-2 and J is TRBJ2-7; 7 bases are a match to TRBD1. The CDR3 is 14 residues long. V lost 5 bases to trimming and J lost 4 bases; unmatched junction nucleotides: 8. CDR1 and CDR2 from the germline V gene are SGHTA and FQGNSA. The CDR3 here is CASSRGQRPYEQYF. As DNA, the CDR3 is TGTGCCAGCAGCCGGGGACAGAGACCATACGAGCAGTACTTC. The variable domain in full, completed from reference TRBV7-2 and TRBJ2-7, reads GAGVSQSPSNKVTEKGKDVELRCDPISGHTALYWYRQSLGQGLEFLIYFQGNSAPDKSGLPSDRFSAERTGGSVSTLTIQRTQQEDSAVYLCASSRGQRPYEQYFGPGTRLTVT.

In this sample, this clone turned up once. The J gene is TRBJ2-1, the V gene TRBV6-2 or TRBV6-3, with TRBD2 identical over 8 bases. The ends lost 0 bases at V and 6 bases at J; junction bases unmatched: 16. The germline V gene encodes CDR1 MNHEY and CDR2 SVGEGT. There are 19 residues in the CDR3. The DNA of the CDR3 is TGTGCCAGCAGTTACTCGTCTTTAAGCATAGCGGGGACATTCAATGAGCAGTTCTTC. It is translated as CASSYSSLSIAGTFNEQFF.

The chain has TRBV28 and TRBJ1-1, with D possibly TRBD1 on 6 matching bases. V was trimmed by 11 bases and J by 3 bases, leaving 16 bases between them. The CDR3 has 13 amino acids. Germline V CDR1 and CDR2: MDHEN, SYDVKM. CDR3: CALSGALDTEAFF. The CDR3 nucleotides are TGTGCCCTATCAGGGGCTTTGGACACTGAAGCTTTCTTT.

The rearrangement joins TRBV10-3 to TRBJ2-7; D might be TRBD1 (5 bases). The length of the CDR3 is 13 residues. V was shortened by 6 bases and J by 2 bases, with 11 bases between the two germline ends. Germline V gives CDR1 ENHRY, CDR2 SYGVKD. CDR3: CAIRTATTYEQYF. CDR3 DNA: TGTGCCATCAGGACAGCTACAACCTACGAGCAGTACTTC.